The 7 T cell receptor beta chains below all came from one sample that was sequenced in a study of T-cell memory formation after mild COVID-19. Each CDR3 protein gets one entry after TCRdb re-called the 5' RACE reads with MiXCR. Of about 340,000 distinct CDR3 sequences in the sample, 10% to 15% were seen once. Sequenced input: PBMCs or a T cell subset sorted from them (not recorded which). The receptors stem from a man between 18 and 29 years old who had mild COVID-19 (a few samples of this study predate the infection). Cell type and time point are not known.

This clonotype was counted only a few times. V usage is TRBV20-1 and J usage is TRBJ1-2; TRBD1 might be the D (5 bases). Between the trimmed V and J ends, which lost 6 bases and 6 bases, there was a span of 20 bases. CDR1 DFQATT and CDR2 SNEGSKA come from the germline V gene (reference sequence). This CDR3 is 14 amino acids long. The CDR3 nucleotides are TGCAGTGCACGACCGACCGGCGGGGCCCATGGCTACACCTTC. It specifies CSARPTGGAHGYTF.

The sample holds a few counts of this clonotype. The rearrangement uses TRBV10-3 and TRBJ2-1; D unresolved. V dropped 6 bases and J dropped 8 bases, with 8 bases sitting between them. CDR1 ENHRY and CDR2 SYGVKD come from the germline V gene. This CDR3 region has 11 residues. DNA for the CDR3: TGTGCCATCAGGGGCGTAGATGAGCAGTTCTTC. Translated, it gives CAIRGVDEQFF.

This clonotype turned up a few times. The CDR3 region has the DNA TGTGCCAGCAGCTTTACGGGCCGCTCTGGAAACACCATATATTTT. Amino acids: CASSFTGRSGNTIYF. The chain combines TRBV7-9 with TRBJ1-3; D is undetermined. The germline CDR1 and CDR2 sequences are SEHNR and FQNEAQ (reference sequence). This CDR3 is built from 15 residues. V lost 3 bases to trimming and J lost 0 bases, with 9 bases between them.

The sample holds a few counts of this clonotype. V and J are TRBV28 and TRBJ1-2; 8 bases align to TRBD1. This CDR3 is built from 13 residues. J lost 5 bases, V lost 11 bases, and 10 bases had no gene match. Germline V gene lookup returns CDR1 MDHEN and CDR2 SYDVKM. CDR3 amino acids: CAVRTGGAYGYTF. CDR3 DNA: TGTGCCGTCCGAACAGGGGGAGCGTATGGCTACACCTTC.

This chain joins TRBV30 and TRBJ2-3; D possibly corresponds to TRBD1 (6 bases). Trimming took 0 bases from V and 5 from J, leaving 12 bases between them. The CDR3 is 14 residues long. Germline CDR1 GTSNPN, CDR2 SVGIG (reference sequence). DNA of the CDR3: TGTGCCTGGAGTGTTGACAGGCCCCTAGATACGCAGTATTTT. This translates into CAWSVDRPLDTQYF.

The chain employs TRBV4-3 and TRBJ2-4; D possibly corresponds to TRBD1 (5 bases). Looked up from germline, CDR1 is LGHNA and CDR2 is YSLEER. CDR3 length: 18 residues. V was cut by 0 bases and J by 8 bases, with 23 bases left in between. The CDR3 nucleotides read TGCGCCAGCAGCCAAGATAATGGCAGGCGGTGGGGCTCAGACATTCAGTACTTC. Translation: CASSQDNGRRWGSDIQYF.

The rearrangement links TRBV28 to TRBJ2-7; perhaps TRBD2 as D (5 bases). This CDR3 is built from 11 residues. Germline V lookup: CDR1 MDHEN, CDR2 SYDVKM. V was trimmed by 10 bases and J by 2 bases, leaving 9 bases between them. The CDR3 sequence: CATSEAYEQYV. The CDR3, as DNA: TGTGCCACTTCGGAGGCCTACGAGCAGTACGTC.